This entry features one T cell receptor (beta chain) sequence. Antigen: not known. This sample was taken from a study of beta chain features in type 1 diabetes. Study conclusions and caveats: In all four CD4+ subsets, TCRB CDR3 length was significantly, moderately reduced in type 1 diabetes. In type 1 diabetes patients, VDJ junctions had fewer insertions; deletions at these junctions were more frequent. High-TCR-expressing cells could be over-represented by cDNA sequencing.

The study reverse transcribed the entire isolated RNA, so it sequenced expressed TCRB transcripts. Profiled with immunoSEQ multiplex PCR; TCRdb holds only in-frame clones, not every one. The sample carries around 280,000 clones, over 12% recorded once. Germline V CDR1 and CDR2: MDHEN, SYDVKM. This CDR3 is built from 15 residues. The V gene lost 5 bases and the J gene lost 7 bases, with 18 bases spanning the gap. The J gene is TRBJ1-5, the V gene TRBV28, with a tentative D call TRBD1 (6 bases). The TCR was taken from a man aged 18 to 30 with type 1 diabetes. The sample taken for sequencing was naive CD4+ T cells from blood. CDR3 in amino acids: CASSRLGGAQQPQHF. DNA of the CDR3: TGTGCCAGCAGTCGATTGGGGGGGGCACAACAGCCCCAGCATTTT.